The sequence of this TCR beta chain was determined in a study of T cell changes during pregnancy in multiple sclerosis. Germline CDR1 is MNHEY and CDR2 is SMNVEV (reference sequence). This CDR3 region has 13 residues. The V and J ends lost 3 bases and 5 bases respectively, with 7 bases between them. Libraries were prepared by immunoSEQ multiplex PCR; TCRdb keeps only in-frame clonotypes and omits some of them. The data hold approximately 79,000 clones, with 93% observed a single time. In its sample, this clone was seen once. The sequences come from peripheral blood, collected in the second trimester of pregnancy. The receptor comes from a female donor in good health, enrolled as a control in a pregnancy study. The chain links TRBV27 to TRBJ2-2; D is ambiguous. In DNA form, the CDR3 reads TGTGCCAGCAGTTTCTCGAGGACCGGGGAGCTGTTTTTT. Translated, it gives CASSFSRTGELFF.